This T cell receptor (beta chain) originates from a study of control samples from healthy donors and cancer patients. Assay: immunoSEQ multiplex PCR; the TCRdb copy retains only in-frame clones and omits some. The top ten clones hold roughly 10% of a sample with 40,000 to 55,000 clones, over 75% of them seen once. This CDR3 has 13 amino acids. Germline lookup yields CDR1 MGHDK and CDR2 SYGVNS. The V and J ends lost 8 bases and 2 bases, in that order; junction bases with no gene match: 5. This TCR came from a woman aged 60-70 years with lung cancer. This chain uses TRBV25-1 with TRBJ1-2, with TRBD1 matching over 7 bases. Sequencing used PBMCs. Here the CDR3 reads CASEGQWNYGYTF. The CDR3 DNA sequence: TGTGCCAGCGAGGGACAGTGGAACTATGGCTACACCTTC.